Described below is a single TCR beta chain sequence and its context. Its antigen specificity is not known. The input lacks base qualities; no much larger clone sits a single base away. Receptor amplification or capture employed the immunoSEQ multiplex PCR assay. For the multiplex PCR, a mixture combining 60 forward primers for TCR Vbeta segments and 13 reverse primers for TCR Jbeta segments was used. The CDR3 region of rearranged TCR beta genes was amplified from genomic DNA by a multiplex PCR assay. The Illumina HiSeq System was used to sequence the amplified TCR beta libraries as 87-base-pair reads. In the paper's pipeline: A later analysis tallied about 77 million unique TCR beta chains across the roughly 610 repertoires, and 10 million to 11 million of those chains were shared by two or more donors. To remove PCR and sequencing errors, raw reads were error-corrected and collapsed into unique sequences using a nearest-neighbor algorithm that merged closely related sequences. To assign V, D and J gene segments, CDR3 sequences were aligned to IMGT reference sequences. For a sequence to be retained, at least a six-nucleotide match to both a V gene segment and a J gene segment was required. Rearrangements were called productive when the CDR3 lacked stop codons and stayed in frame with V and J; all others were non-productive. CDR3 was defined by IMGT convention, running from the second conserved V-encoded cysteine to the conserved J-encoded phenylalanine. The earlier analysis of some 600 of the donors excluded sequences that lacked an unambiguous match to a single V gene segment. An earlier analysis of some 500 of the donors classified V segments as functional when productive rearrangements were above 56.7% and as segregating when the standard deviation between donors was above 5%. A statistical classification framework was built for diagnosing cytomegalovirus status from the catalog of TCR beta chain sequences. In a later analysis, TCR nucleotide sequences were compared against IMGT/GENE-DB human TR gene sequences so that V and J genes could be assigned. In a later analysis, CDR3 sequences and most-parsimonious VDJ recombination scenarios were assigned using the TCRdist pipeline. In a later analysis, each TCR beta chain was defined by its CDR3 amino acid sequence together with its V-gene family, and reads without a unique V-gene family were excluded. A later analysis removed roughly 590 highly shared, low-generation-probability nucleotide sequences to deal with suspected cross-contamination and a sequencing artifact. A later analysis calculated a clonal expansion index for each public chain from normalized within-repertoire ranks of inferred template counts. In a later analysis, generation probabilities were computed using a VDJ recombination model fitted to out-of-frame rearrangements, and the results were checked against IGoR. Hypergeometric tests were used in a later analysis to score TCR-TCR, TCR-HLA and TCR-CMV co-occurrence, with a repertoire-size bias correction applied to the TCR pairs. False discovery rates were estimated in a later analysis by permuting HLA or CMV assignments 20 times. In a later analysis, co-occurring TCRs were grouped with DBSCAN, and TCRdist sequence similarity was added when clustering was performed within HLA-allele-positive subsets. Repertoires with fewer than 30,000 or more than 120,000 public chains, plus five repertoires with anomalous nucleotide sharing, were excluded from co-occurrence clustering. TCRdb's version of the immuneACCESS table is confined to in-frame rearrangements and falls short of the full clone set. An unresolved V gene accounts for under half of the shortfall where checked; the remainder is of unknown origin. From that table come the V and J calls and clone size; the DNA was used to work out D and trimming. The sample table holds 150,000 to 200,000 clones, of which roughly 80% were seen once. The ten top clones hold 1.5% of the sample.

CDR1 SGHRS and CDR2 YFSETQ were looked up in the germline V gene. The CDR3 runs 14 residues from the cysteine to the phenylalanine. This entry keeps only the CDR3 DNA: 42 bases, framed from base 1. V is pruned by 4 bases and J by 4 bases, leaving 7 bases of the junction without a gene match. The cohort consisted of approximately 690 healthy bone marrow donors. At the time of sampling, all cohort members were nominally healthy, though unrecorded immune exposures were likely present. The donor tested CMV seropositive, placing the donor among the 250 to 350 seropositive members of the cohort. Each donor provided a peripheral blood sample, and peripheral blood mononuclear cells were used for TCR beta sequencing. Genomic DNA was extracted from the blood cell samples with the Qiagen DNeasy Blood Extraction Kit. The data originate from a study of cytomegalovirus exposure and HLA in healthy donors (dated by TCRdb to 2015 to 2018). A note on the overall study: An earlier analysis of some 600 of the donors reported about 300 Gb of sequence data and 117 million unique TCR beta sequences obtained from around 180 million T cells. All discovery cohort repertoires had been generated using a single sequencing platform. Rather than using new phenotypic data, the later analysis identified candidate immune exposures from TCR beta sequences and from how often those sequences occurred across donors. To predict cytomegalovirus infection status, the study combined high-throughput TCR immunosequencing, statistical association of individual TCRs with disease status, and machine learning. A later genetic analysis used genome-wide SNP genotypes for about three fifths of the 666 donors, treating that subset as a discovery cohort. HLA typing covered class I and class II loci at four-digit resolution. Among 350 to 400 genotyped donors of the cohort, an average of approximately 250,000 unique TCR beta nucleotide sequences were sequenced per donor, roughly 18% of them non-productive. The study profiled the T cell repertoires of under 850 subjects by immunosequencing and related them to cytomegalovirus serostatus. Typing coverage differed by locus: A, B, C, DRB1 and DQB1 were typed in about 620-630 donors, DQA1 in 500 to 550, DPA1 in 606, and DPB1 in 400 to 480. Five DR-DQ haplotypes were treated as single units for association and clustering because of strong linkage in the cohort. Among the roughly 410 genotyped donors, around 81% belonged to the genetic ancestry cluster associated with self-reported Caucasian donors. An early release that covered 500 to 800 HLA-typed donors contained around 330 gigabases of sequencing data and about 84 million unique TCR sequences. To study patterns of TCR occurrence, a later analysis re-analyzed previously published TCR beta repertoires from around 660 donors and added high-resolution HLA genotyping. To decide whether each TCR beta V gene segment behaved as functional or pseudogenic, an earlier analysis of 587 of the donors relied on high-throughput TCR beta sequencing. The study aimed to test whether cataloging public T cell receptors could reveal signatures of past pathogen exposure. In addition to the first cohort of around 670 subjects, a separate validation cohort of around 110 different subjects was used. Donor age, sex, ethnicity and CMV serostatus were compiled together with the repertoire data.

What the study reported, not specific to this receptor: A further reported finding was that TCR beta sequences accurately predicted the HLA-A and HLA-B alleles for most subjects in the first cohort. An earlier analysis of 450 to 750 of the donors showed that most TCR beta V segments appeared in productive rearrangements either about 90% or about 30% of the time, which broadly matched IMGT annotations. Some IMGT-functional V segments, including TRBV6-2 and TRBV6-3, could not be told apart with the 87-base-pair reads, so those segments were excluded. CMV serostatus was the only immune exposure information available for the cohort. In this cohort, only TCR beta chains were sequenced, and detectable features were limited by the absence of alpha or paired-chain data. In a later analysis, most CMV-associated TCR beta chains were found to appear HLA-restricted, with HLA associations seemingly driven largely by CMV exposure. The authors suggested that the approach could potentially be extended to other disease states and immunological phenotypes. Linkage disequilibrium might explain the correlated functional status among segregating V segments, but an unknown experimental factor could not be excluded. A few of the identified cytomegalovirus-associated TCR beta chains were confirmed in vitro to be specific for cytomegalovirus antigens. Compared with the roughly 700-donor mean, donors in an Asian-associated ancestry cluster had fewer N-insertions in productive TCRs, according to a later genetic analysis. Specific HLA alleles were associated with 15,000 to 20,000 TCR beta sequences at a false discovery rate of 0.05 in a later analysis. The study listed 170 or so TCR beta chains as associated with cytomegalovirus. Because HLA typing was unavailable for some donors at each locus, only the typed subset was used in association tests. In a later analysis, HLA-associated TCR beta chains showed more clonal expansion and lower generation probabilities than non-associated chains that were equally common. Several of the top co-occurrence clusters appeared to be linked to parvovirus B19, influenza, CMV and Epstein-Barr virus, according to a later analysis. The presence/absence analyses assumed that sequencing depth was roughly uniform across donors, and that assumption may not be true. Across donors, most TCR sequences were observed very rarely, whereas some public TCRs were present in many individuals. The classifier was reported to diagnose cytomegalovirus status with high specificity and sensitivity in both the original cohort and the validation cohort. V-gene and J-gene trimming of TCR beta chains was associated with a missense DCLRE1C variant in a later genetic analysis, and the association was replicated in an independent cohort. Because counts were too low, under 20 rarely observed V segments, including chromosome 9 orphons, were left out of the earlier analysis of about 620 of the donors. A cluster of highly shared sequence variants was judged likely to represent a technical artifact of the sequencing pipeline. When HLA alleles, especially DR and DQ, strongly co-occurred, TCR associations were difficult to assign to individual alleles. According to a later analysis, TCR association rates differed among HLA loci, with DRB1 alleles showing the most associated TCRs and HLA-C alleles showing the fewest.

Sequenced material: PBMCs. The sequence joins TRBV5-1 to TRBJ1-1; TRBD1 lines up with 7 middle nucleotides. The sequence was obtained from a girl aged 5 to 17 in good health and CMV-seropositive. The sequence in DNA is TGCGCCAGCAGCCTCCCGACAGGGAGCACTGAAGCTTTCTTT. This is translated as CASSLPTGSTEAFF.